This T cell receptor beta chain was identified during a study of T cells after yellow fever vaccination. Making TCR cDNA involved 5'RACE template switching, which added UMIs and a universal primer site. TCRdb redid the calling of the 5' RACE reads with MiXCR, one entry per CDR3 protein. Of around 610,000 distinct CDR3 sequences listed, 13% were seen once; the top ten hold around 15%. The CDR3 contains 12 residues. Germline V gives CDR1 KGHDR, CDR2 SFDVKD. V was clipped by 9 bases and J by 6 bases, with 11 bases between them. The TCR sequence derives from a man in his thirties or forties who received the YFV17D yellow fever vaccine. The input for sequencing was PBMCs, taken on the day of the yellow fever booster vaccination. The chain has TRBV24-1 and TRBJ2-1; TRBD2 is a possible D gene (6 bases). DNA for the CDR3: TGTGCCACCGGGGGGACCCTCAATGAGCAGTTCTTC. It is translated as CATGGTLNEQFF.